A single sample is the source of the 14 T cell receptor beta chains below, sequenced in a study of memory CD4+ T cells and cytomegalovirus serostatus (dated by TCRdb to about 2019). The library came from the immunoSEQ multiplex PCR assay. Drawn from immuneACCESS, this table holds only the in-frame rearrangements with V and J called that TCRdb kept. Clones are partly lost; checked studies trace under half to an unresolved V gene and leave the rest unexplained. The sample profile shows about 54,000 clones; 70% to 80% of them were found once. The ten biggest clones cover 1.6% of the sample. Single viable CD3+CD4+CD8-CD45RO+ cells were sorted as memory CD4+ T cells on a FACSAria II. Sequencing was performed on memory CD4+ T cells from blood. The receptors originated from an adult in good health and CMV-seronegative.

The gene calls are TRBV19 and TRBJ2-1, with D possibly TRBD2 on 5 matching bases. This CDR3 contains 15 residues. Deletions cut 3 bases from V and 7 bases from J, with 16 bases between. From germline, CDR1 is LNHDA and CDR2 SQIVND (reference sequence). The CDR3 is CASSIPGLLKNEQFF. CDR3 nucleotide sequence: TGTGCCAGTAGTATCCCAGGACTGCTCAAGAATGAGCAGTTCTTC.

The rearrangement links TRBV27 to TRBJ2-3, with D perhaps TRBD1 or TRBD2 (6 bases each). V dropped 10 bases and J dropped 2 bases, with 13 bases sitting between them. The CDR3 extends over 13 amino acids. Looked up from germline, CDR1 is MNHEY and CDR2 is SMNVEV (reference sequence). This chain's CDR3 is CATAGQNTDTQYF. DNA for the CDR3: TGTGCCACCGCGGGACAAAACACAGATACGCAGTATTTT.

The V call is TRBV28, the J call TRBJ1-5; no firm D call. The CDR3 is 13 amino acids. Germline lookup yields CDR1 MDHEN and CDR2 SYDVKM. V lost 5 bases to trimming and J lost 3 bases, with 8 bases between them. The CDR3 spells CASSPLYNQPQHF. In nucleotides, the CDR3 is TGTGCCAGCAGTCCGCTTTACAATCAGCCCCAGCATTTT.

V usage is TRBV9 and J usage is TRBJ2-7; 10 positions match TRBD1. The V gene's germline CDR1 is SGDLS and CDR2 YYNGEE. V dropped 3 bases and J dropped 5; count of bases not matched to a gene: 8. This CDR3 region has 15 residues. CDR3 in amino acids: CASSGQTGGSNEQYF. The CDR3 region has the DNA TGTGCCAGCAGCGGCCAGACAGGGGGCTCGAACGAGCAGTACTTC.

The V and J genes are TRBV10-3 and TRBJ2-7; D is possibly TRBD1 or TRBD2 (5 bases each). V shed 6 bases and J shed 4 bases, with 13 bases lying between them. CDR3 size: 13 residues. The germline gives CDR1 ENHRY, CDR2 SYGVKD. CDR3 bases: TGTGCCATCAGGGGACGTTTGGATTACGAGCAGTACTTC. Protein: CAIRGRLDYEQYF.

This clone was seen once. V is TRBV11-2 and J is TRBJ1-1; tentatively, D is TRBD1 (5 bases). The CDR3 covers 16 residues. Germline CDR1 and CDR2: SGHAT and FQNNGV. V was cut by 5 bases and J by 0 bases, with 16 bases left in between. CDR3 coding DNA: TGTGCCAGCAGCCGATCTCTAGGGGTGATGAACACTGAAGCTTTCTTT. This gives the protein CASSRSLGVMNTEAFF. Looking up the rest from reference TRBV11-2 and TRBJ1-1 gives the full variable domain: EAGVAQSPRYKIIEKRQSVAFWCNPISGHATLYWYQQILGQGPKLLIQFQNNGVVDDSQLPKDRFSAERLKGVDSTLKIQPAKLEDSAVYLCASSRSLGVMNTEAFFGQGTRLTVV.

A single count supports this clone. CDR3: CASSSQGGEKLFF. CDR3 nucleotide sequence: TGCGCCAGCAGCTCTCAGGGAGGGGAAAAACTGTTTTTT. The gene calls are TRBV4-3 and TRBJ1-4, with a tentative D call TRBD1 (5 bases). From germline, CDR1 is LGHNA and CDR2 YSLEER. The CDR3 length is 13 residues. Trimming took 5 bases from V and 8 from J, leaving 12 bases between them.

The chain links TRBV7-2 to TRBJ2-3; TRBD2 is a possible D gene (6 bases). V was clipped by 5 bases and J by 2 bases, with 11 bases between them. CDR1 and CDR2 (germline): SGHTA, FQGNSA. This CDR3 contains 14 residues. CDR3 protein: CASSVGLTTDTQYF. The DNA for the CDR3 is TGTGCCAGCAGCGTGGGACTTACCACAGATACGCAGTATTTT.

This chain uses TRBV5-1 with TRBJ2-5; D might be TRBD2 (6 bases). The germline gives CDR1 SGHRS, CDR2 YFSETQ. The CDR3 is 14 amino acids. V lost 3 bases and J 2 bases, leaving 11 bases between the germline ends. The CDR3 reads CASSSAGTQETQYF. The DNA for the CDR3 is TGCGCCAGCAGCTCAGCGGGTACACAAGAGACCCAGTACTTC.

The gene calls are TRBV19 and TRBJ2-3; D assignment may be TRBD1 or TRBD2 (5 bases each). V shed 5 bases and J shed 2 bases, with 11 bases lying between them. CDR3 length: 14 amino acids. CDR1 is LNHDA and CDR2 is SQIVND in the germline V gene (reference sequence). The CDR3 reads CASSLGRNTDTQYF. The CDR3 bases are TGTGCCAGTAGTTTGGGACGGAACACAGATACGCAGTATTTT.

This chain connects TRBV5-1 to TRBJ1-5; weak D call: TRBD1 (5 bases). The CDR3 loop spans 14 amino acids. Trimming took 0 bases from V and 4 from J, leaving 8 bases between them. The germline V gene encodes CDR1 SGHRS and CDR2 YFSETQ. This CDR3 reads CASSLGDRNQPQHF. DNA of the CDR3: TGCGCCAGCAGCTTGGGGGACCGAAATCAGCCCCAGCATTTT.

There are a few counts of this clone. For the CDR3, the DNA is TGCAGCGTTGAAGACCCGGGACAGAGGGCGACCCAGTACTTC. Protein: CSVEDPGQRATQYF. V is TRBV29-1 and J is TRBJ2-5; 7 nucleotides agree with TRBD1. The CDR3 sequence is 14 residues long. V gave up 0 bases and J gave up 7 bases; unmatched junction bases: 8. Germline assignment: CDR1 SQVTM and CDR2 ANQGSEA.

This clone was counted between two and nine times. The chain has TRBV28 and TRBJ2-7; D remains ambiguous. The V and J ends lost 2 bases and 2 bases respectively, with 10 bases between them. Germline CDR1 MDHEN, CDR2 SYDVKM. The CDR3 sequence is 14 residues long. The CDR3: CASSLGGNPYEQYF. CDR3 nucleotides: TGTGCCAGCAGTTTAGGTGGGAACCCCTACGAGCAGTACTTC.

The chain uses TRBV27 and TRBJ2-1, with 11 positions matching TRBD2. Trimming removed 6 bases from V and 4 bases from J; junction bases left unmatched: 8. Germline V CDR1 and CDR2: MNHEY, SMNVEV (reference sequence). This CDR3 has 16 amino acids. CDR3 region: CASRRLAGKIYNEQFF. Here the CDR3 DNA reads TGTGCCAGCAGACGACTAGCGGGAAAGATTTACAATGAGCAGTTCTTC.